Presented here are 22 T cell receptor beta chains from one specimen sequenced in a study of somatic mutations in cytotoxic T cells in rheumatoid arthritis. TCRdb keeps only in-frame clones here, not all; method: immunoSEQ multiplex PCR. The sample yields 15,000 to 20,000 clones, under 85% seen once. Specimen: CD8+ T cells sorted from blood. These receptors originate from a man between 18 and 29 years old with rheumatoid arthritis.

The chain carries TRBV7-9 and TRBJ2-2, with 9 bases lining up with TRBD2. V shed 4 bases, J shed 6 bases, and the junction held 12 bases outside the gene matches. The CDR3 length is 17 residues. Per the germline V gene, CDR1 is SEHNR and CDR2 is FQNEAQ (reference sequence). This CDR3 is CASSSGYGGGAAGELFF. As DNA, the CDR3 is TGTGCCAGCAGCTCCGGGTACGGCGGGGGGGCTGCCGGGGAGCTGTTTTTT.

This clone appeared once. The chain couples TRBV2 to TRBJ1-6; D uncertain. The CDR3 consists of 14 residues. Germline loops: CDR1 SNHLY, CDR2 FYNNEI. V lost 7 bases to trimming and J lost 2 bases, with 9 bases between them. As DNA, the CDR3 is TGTGCCAGCATGGGCCAGCCCTATAATTCACCCCTCCACTTT. Translating it yields CASMGQPYNSPLHF.

This chain joins TRBV9 and TRBJ2-2; D unclear. The V gene's germline CDR1 is SGDLS and CDR2 YYNGEE. Trimming shortened V by 0 bases and J by 1 base, and 7 bases separated the two germline ends. The length of the CDR3 is 15 residues. This CDR3 reads CASSVEAVNTGELFF. For the CDR3, the DNA is TGTGCCAGCAGCGTAGAGGCGGTGAACACCGGGGAGCTGTTTTTT.

This chain joins TRBV4-3 and TRBJ2-2; a possible D gene is TRBD1 (7 bases). From germline, CDR1 is LGHNA and CDR2 YSLEER. The CDR3 sequence is 15 residues long. V was pared by 4 bases and J by 2 bases, with 11 bases between. The CDR3 protein is CASSRGTDNTGELFF. The CDR3 nucleotides are TGCGCCAGCAGCCGCGGGACAGATAACACCGGGGAGCTGTTTTTT.

The chain is built from TRBV10-3 and TRBJ1-3; D is unclear. The V end was cut by 6 bases, the J end by 0 bases, with 21 bases between. Germline V gene lookup returns CDR1 ENHRY and CDR2 SYGVKD. This CDR3 has 18 residues. The CDR3, as DNA: TGTGCCATCAGCCGGGAGGCTTACCGATATCCCTCTGGAAACACCATATATTTT. Translating gives CAISREAYRYPSGNTIYF.

The rearrangement links TRBV5-6 to TRBJ2-3; D unclear. V lost 0 bases and J 2 bases, leaving 4 bases between the germline ends. This CDR3 comprises 13 residues. The V gene's germline CDR1 is SGHDT and CDR2 YYEEEE. For the CDR3, the DNA is TGTGCCAGCAGCTTGGATCCCACAGATACGCAGTATTTT. As protein: CASSLDPTDTQYF.

This clone was seen a handful of times. The rearrangement links TRBV7-3 to TRBJ1-1, with D perhaps matching TRBD1 (6 bases). The V gene lost 5 bases and the J gene lost 1 base, with 11 bases spanning the gap. CDR3 size: 14 residues. Germline lookup yields CDR1 SGHTA and CDR2 FQGTGA. The CDR3 loop is CASSLGQRNTEAFF. CDR3 DNA sequence: TGTGCCAGCAGCCTCGGACAGCGGAACACTGAAGCTTTCTTT. The full variable domain, with the rest looked up from reference TRBV7-3 and TRBJ1-1, is GAGVSQTPSNKVTEKGKYVELRCDPISGHTALYWYRQSLGQGPEFLIYFQGTGAADDSGLPNDRFFAVRPEGSVSTLKIQRTERGDSAVYLCASSLGQRNTEAFFGQGTRLTVV.

The genes are TRBV11-1 and TRBJ2-7; D ambiguous. Trimming cost V 5 bases and J 6 bases, with 8 bases left between them. Germline loops: CDR1 SGHAT, CDR2 FQDESV (reference sequence). The length of the CDR3 is 11 residues. CDR3 residues: CASSKSGEQYF. The CDR3 DNA is TGTGCCAGCAGCAAGTCAGGCGAGCAGTACTTC.

V gene TRBV6-5 combines with J gene TRBJ2-1, with TRBD1 as a possible D gene (6 bases). Per germline, CDR1 MNHEY and CDR2 SVGAGI. Between the trimmed V and J ends, which lost 6 bases and 3 bases, there was a span of 12 bases. CDR3 length equals 14 residues. The CDR3 DNA follows: TGTGCCAGCAGGAGGACAGTTAGCTACAATGAGCAGTTCTTC. The encoded protein is CASRRTVSYNEQFF.

This chain connects TRBV28 to TRBJ1-2; D ambiguous. The CDR3 is 14 residues long. Trimming left V 2 bases short and J 4 bases short, with 11 bases between. CDR1 is MDHEN and CDR2 is SYDVKM in the germline V gene. The CDR3 bases are TGTGCCAGCAGTTTAATCTTAATCGGCTATGGCTACACCTTC. It codes for CASSLILIGYGYTF.

This clone has a single count. The chain employs TRBV2 and TRBJ2-7; 10 bases are a match to TRBD1. Losses at the gene ends were 8 bases for V and 6 bases for J; bases not matched to a gene: 13. This CDR3 has 15 amino acids. CDR1 is SNHLY, CDR2 FYNNEI, per germline. The CDR3 region has the DNA TGTGCCAGCCTCAAAACCGGGACAGGGGACCCCGAGCAGTACTTC. It translates to CASLKTGTGDPEQYF.

CDR3 sequence (DNA): TGTGCCAGCAGCTGGAGGGGTACCTACAATGAGCAGTTCTTC. Translated, it gives CASSWRGTYNEQFF. The chain joins TRBV5-6 to TRBJ2-1; D possibly corresponds to TRBD2 (6 bases). CDR1 is SGHDT, CDR2 YYEEEE, per germline. The V gene lost 3 bases and the J gene lost 2 bases, with 9 bases spanning the gap. This CDR3 comprises 14 residues. Filled out from reference TRBV5-6 and TRBJ2-1, the complete variable domain reads DAGVTQSPTHLIKTRGQQVTLRCSPKSGHDTVSWYQQALGQGPQFIFQYYEEEERQRGNFPDRFSGHQFPNYSSELNVNALLLGDSALYLCASSWRGTYNEQFFGPGTRLTVL.

The rearrangement links TRBV28 to TRBJ1-6; possibly TRBD1 for D (6 bases). Trimming removed 4 bases from V and 5 bases from J, with 18 bases in between. From germline, CDR1 is MDHEN and CDR2 SYDVKM. The length of the CDR3 is 17 residues. CDR3 sequence: CASSSNQGKIDNSPLHF. CDR3 nucleotides: TGTGCCAGCAGTTCAAACCAGGGGAAAATAGATAATTCACCCCTCCACTTT.

This chain links TRBV27 with TRBJ2-1, with D perhaps matching TRBD1 (7 bases). The V gene's germline CDR1 is MNHEY and CDR2 SMNVEV (reference sequence). The length of the CDR3 is 16 residues. V lost 5 bases, J lost 4 bases, and 18 bases lay in between. Here the CDR3 reads CASSPGVGTAYNEQFF. The CDR3 DNA follows: TGTGCCAGCAGTCCGGGGGTAGGGACAGCATACAATGAGCAGTTCTTC.

In the case of this clone: The identical CDR3 is also encoded by other nucleotide sequences in the sample. V usage is TRBV27 and J usage is TRBJ1-1; 8 bases agree with TRBD1. CDR1 is MNHEY, CDR2 SMNVEV, per germline (reference sequence). This CDR3 is 13 amino acids long. The V and J ends lost 6 bases and 4 bases, in that order; junction bases with no gene match: 4. The CDR3 loop reads CASSPTGGTEAFF. DNA of the CDR3: TGTGCCAGCAGCCCAACAGGGGGCACTGAAGCTTTCTTT.

The chain joins TRBV12-5 to TRBJ2-5; D gene uncertain. This CDR3 has 11 residues. CDR1 LGHNT and CDR2 FRNRAP come from the germline V gene. V was shortened by 3 bases and J by 13 bases, with 12 bases between the two germline ends. CDR3 sequence reads: CASGFFFPSYF. For the CDR3, the DNA is TGTGCTAGTGGTTTTTTCTTTCCTTCGTACTTC.

V usage is TRBV19 and J usage is TRBJ2-1; D gene uncertain. CDR1 is LNHDA, CDR2 SQIVND, per germline (reference sequence). The ends were cut back, 3 bases at V and 3 bases at J, with 9 bases in the middle. The CDR3 extends over 14 amino acids. CDR3 in amino acids: CASSIGSLYNEQFF. The CDR3 coding sequence is TGTGCCAGTAGTATTGGTAGCCTCTACAATGAGCAGTTCTTC.

The chain uses TRBV27 and TRBJ1-5; 9 bases match TRBD1. There are 15 residues in the CDR3. The V segment lost 5 bases and the J segment 6 bases; nucleotides outside the gene matches: 8. Germline lookup yields CDR1 MNHEY and CDR2 SMNVEV (reference sequence). CDR3 sequence (DNA): TGTGCCAGCAGTCGTGGGACAGGGTTGGGTCAGCCCCAGCATTTT. Amino acids: CASSRGTGLGQPQHF.

The V call is TRBV6-5, the J call TRBJ2-7; D tentatively reads TRBD1 or TRBD2 (5 bases each). The CDR3 sequence is 13 residues long. The V end was cut by 0 bases, the J end by 6 bases, with 9 bases between. The germline V gene has CDR1 MNHEY and CDR2 SVGAGI. The CDR3 spells CASSYSDGTEQYF. The CDR3 nucleotides read TGTGCCAGCAGTTACTCTGACGGGACCGAGCAGTACTTC.

The V call is TRBV28, the J call TRBJ1-2, with D perhaps TRBD1 (5 bases). Germline V gene sequence: CDR1 MDHEN, CDR2 SYDVKM. The V gene lost 3 bases and the J gene lost 9 bases, with 8 bases spanning the gap. The CDR3 extends over 11 amino acids. The CDR3 region is CASSFAGRYTF. CDR3 sequence (DNA): TGTGCCAGCAGTTTTGCAGGGCGCTACACCTTC.

CDR3 coding DNA: TGTGCCAGCAGTTTACTGGGAGGGAGTGAAAAACTGTTTTTT. Translation: CASSLLGGSEKLFF. The V call is TRBV27, the J call TRBJ1-4; D gene uncertain. With 2 bases removed from V and 7 bases from J, the gap between germline ends came to 11 bases. The CDR3 extends over 14 amino acids. CDR1 and CDR2 from the germline V gene are MNHEY and SMNVEV (reference sequence).

The V and J genes are TRBV21-1 and TRBJ1-6. TRBV21-1 is deemed a pseudogene. The CDR3 has 16 residues. The CDR3 here is CAIQGEQGLYNSPLHF. The CDR3 bases are TGTGCCATCCAGGGAGAACAGGGACTATATAATTCACCCCTCCACTTT.